Below, 14 T cell receptor beta chains from the same sample are listed, as sequenced in a study of cytomegalovirus exposure and HLA in healthy donors. Profiled with immunoSEQ multiplex PCR; TCRdb holds only in-frame clones, not every one. The sample consists of under 300,000 clones, 86% of them appearing once. The sample comprised PBMCs. The receptors were gathered from a woman under 30 in good health and CMV-seronegative.

The chain recombines TRBV6-6 with TRBJ1-1; D is uncertain. The CDR3 extends over 11 amino acids. V lost 8 bases and J 1 base, leaving 5 bases between the germline ends. In germline, CDR1 is MNHNY, CDR2 SVGAGI (reference sequence). The CDR3 region is CASRENTEAFF. In DNA, the CDR3 is TGTGCCAGCCGGGAGAACACTGAAGCTTTCTTT.

The chain couples TRBV4-1 to TRBJ2-7; 8 bases match TRBD2. Looked up from germline, CDR1 is MGHRA and CDR2 is YSYEKL. J gave up 3 bases and V 3 bases, and 13 bases lay outside the gene matches. This CDR3 is built from 17 residues. Here the CDR3 DNA reads TGCGCCAGCAGCCACCCTCTAGCACGGGGGGGTTACTACGAGCAGTACTTC. Protein product: CASSHPLARGGYYEQYF.

In its sample, this clone was seen a few times. This rearrangement joins TRBV7-9 to TRBJ1-4; 7 nucleotides align to TRBD1. Germline loops: CDR1 SEHNR, CDR2 FQNEAQ (reference sequence). Trimming removed 3 bases from V and 3 bases from J; junction bases left unmatched: 4. CDR3 length: 15 amino acids. CDR3 sequence (DNA): TGTGCCAGCAGCTTTTTACAGGGGTCTAATGAAAAACTGTTTTTT. It yields the protein CASSFLQGSNEKLFF.

The chain combines TRBV30 with TRBJ2-1; 11 bases fit TRBD2. Trimming took 4 bases from V and 8 from J; bases not matched to a gene: 13. The germline CDR1 and CDR2 sequences are GTSNPN and SVGIG (reference sequence). The CDR3 sequence is 16 residues long. DNA for the CDR3: TGTGCCTGGACTATCGGACTAGCGGGTGTAGGGGATGAGCAGTTCTTC. Translated, it gives CAWTIGLAGVGDEQFF.

J is TRBJ1-5 and V is TRBV6-5, with 7 bases lining up with TRBD1. The germline gives CDR1 MNHEY, CDR2 SVGAGI. J was trimmed by 3 bases and V by 5 bases; bases with no gene match: 7. This CDR3 contains 15 residues. Here the CDR3 DNA reads TGTGCCAGCAGTCCTACAGGGGTTGTCAATCAGCCCCAGCATTTT. Translated, it gives CASSPTGVVNQPQHF.

The chain uses TRBV7-3 and TRBJ1-2, with D unresolved. In germline, CDR1 is SGHTA, CDR2 FQGTGA. Trimming pared 11 bases from V and 1 base from J, leaving 20 bases between. The CDR3 runs to 15 residues. CDR3 nucleotides: TGTGCCCAGGAGGGAGCCGGACGGTATAACTATGGCTACACCTTC. It specifies CAQEGAGRYNYGYTF.

The CDR3 region has the DNA TGTGCCAGCAGCAGGGGGAACTATGGCTACACCTTC. Protein: CASSRGNYGYTF. The chain couples TRBV6-5 to TRBJ1-2; 7 nucleotides line up with TRBD1. Germline assignment: CDR1 MNHEY and CDR2 SVGAGI. The CDR3 consists of 12 residues. V gave up 6 bases and J gave up 2 bases; unmatched junction bases: 0.

V and J are TRBV2 and TRBJ2-1, with 9 bases identical to TRBD2. In germline, CDR1 is SNHLY, CDR2 FYNNEI. V trimming: 5 bases; J trimming: 4 bases; junction bases outside the gene matches: 3. The CDR3 runs to 14 residues. In DNA form, the CDR3 reads TGTGCCAGCAGTTCGACTAGCGGATACAATGAGCAGTTCTTC. Protein: CASSSTSGYNEQFF.

The V gene is TRBV18, the J gene TRBJ1-1; 7 bases map to TRBD1. V lost 2 bases, J lost 4 bases, and 10 bases stayed unmatched. The CDR3 runs to 16 residues. Germline V CDR1 and CDR2: KGHSH, LQKENI. DNA of the CDR3: TGTGCCAGCTCACCAGAGATGACAGGGCAGGGCACTGAAGCTTTCTTT. Its protein is CASSPEMTGQGTEAFF.

The gene calls are TRBV4-1 and TRBJ1-4; 10 bases are shared with TRBD1. V dropped 4 bases and J dropped 6; count of bases not matched to a gene: 2. The CDR3 length is 14 residues. CDR1 is MGHRA and CDR2 is YSYEKL in the germline V gene. In DNA form, the CDR3 reads TGCGCCAGCAGCCTGGGACAGGGGTATGAAAAACTGTTTTTT. This gives the protein CASSLGQGYEKLFF.

The chain employs TRBV9 and TRBJ2-5, with 11 nucleotides matching TRBD2. CDR1 is SGDLS, CDR2 YYNGEE, per germline. Trimming removed 3 bases from V and 5 bases from J; junction bases left unmatched: 6. The CDR3 length is 15 residues. This CDR3 reads CASSGSGGAGETQYF. The CDR3 DNA reads as TGTGCCAGCAGCGGTAGCGGGGGGGCCGGGGAGACCCAGTACTTC.

The rearrangement links TRBV5-1 to TRBJ1-6; 7 nucleotides agree with TRBD1. This CDR3 has 15 residues. CDR1 SGHRS and CDR2 YFSETQ come from the germline V gene. V shed 0 bases and J 3 bases; nucleotides not matched to a gene: 0. CDR3 protein: CASSLAGGYNSPLHF. CDR3 in DNA: TGCGCCAGCAGCTTGGCAGGGGGCTATAATTCACCCCTCCACTTT.

The chain is built from TRBV19 and TRBJ2-3; 8 bases align to TRBD2. Trimming removed 7 bases from V and 2 bases from J; junction bases left unmatched: 5. Per the germline V gene, CDR1 is LNHDA and CDR2 is SQIVND (reference sequence). The CDR3 consists of 14 residues. CDR3 in amino acids: CASISGGLTDTQYF. The CDR3 DNA reads TGTGCCAGTATCAGCGGGGGCCTCACAGATACGCAGTATTTT.

The gene calls are TRBV6-5 and TRBJ1-1; 7 bases line up with TRBD1. This CDR3 contains 13 residues. V lost 4 bases, J lost 1 base, and 0 bases stayed unmatched. In germline, CDR1 is MNHEY, CDR2 SVGAGI. The CDR3 protein is CASSWDRNTEAFF. The CDR3 DNA reads TGTGCCAGCAGTTGGGACAGGAACACTGAAGCTTTCTTT.